The rows below give T cell receptor beta chains drawn from one sample of a study of T cell repertoires in cytomegalovirus infection. TCRdb re-analysed the reads in MiXCR, keeping a single row per CDR3 protein. Here the sample spans roughly 640,000 distinct CDR3 sequences, roughly 26% being singletons. The sequenced material came from CD8+ T cells from PBMCs. The origin of the receptors is a human donor in good health (CMV status not recorded). Some clones in this sample may be carry-over from other donors' samples. Each CDR3 is given with its conserved first and last residue. Fields, in order: V gene, clone size, D gene, J gene, CDR3 protein, CDR3 DNA. The D gene is left open where the match is weak. Not all rows give a size; the values are once, few, many and, for expanded clones, a class.

TRBV25-1	.	.	TRBJ2-3	CASSEQPVDSTDTQYF	TGTGCCAGCAGTGAACAGCCCGTCGATAGCACAGATACGCAGTATTTT
TRBV14	many	.	TRBJ2-2	CASSQIGVNTGELFF	TGTGCCAGCAGCCAAATAGGGGTGAACACCGGGGAGCTGTTTTTT
TRBV7-7	.	.	TRBJ2-1	CASSLRHGTGNEQFF	TGTGCTAGCAGCTTACGACACGGCACGGGGAATGAGCAGTTCTTC
TRBV28	.	TRBD1	TRBJ2-1	CASSWGTGHNEQFF	TGTGCCAGCAGTTGGGGGACAGGACACAATGAGCAGTTCTTC
TRBV29-1	few	.	TRBJ2-4	CSVTRTDRAKNIQYF	TGCAGCGTCACAAGAACGGACAGAGCCAAAAACATTCAGTACTTC
TRBV29-1	few	.	TRBJ2-6	CSVSLPQDSGANVLTF	TGCAGCGTGAGTCTACCACAGGACTCTGGGGCCAACGTCCTGACTTTC
TRBV27	few	.	TRBJ2-5	CASSLSAAGETQYF	TGTGCCAGCAGTTTATCGGCCGCGGGGGAGACCCAGTACTTC
TRBV7-6	few	.	TRBJ2-5	CASSTNLQETQYF	TGTGCTAGCAGCACCAATCTACAAGAGACCCAGTACTTC
TRBV6-1	few	.	TRBJ2-1	CASSENIGEQFF	TGTGCCAGCAGTGAGAATATTGGTGAGCAGTTCTTC
TRBV7-3	.	.	TRBJ1-1	CASSDTGGVDTEAFF	TGTGCCAGCAGCGACACGGGGGGGGTTGACACTGAAGCTTTCTTT